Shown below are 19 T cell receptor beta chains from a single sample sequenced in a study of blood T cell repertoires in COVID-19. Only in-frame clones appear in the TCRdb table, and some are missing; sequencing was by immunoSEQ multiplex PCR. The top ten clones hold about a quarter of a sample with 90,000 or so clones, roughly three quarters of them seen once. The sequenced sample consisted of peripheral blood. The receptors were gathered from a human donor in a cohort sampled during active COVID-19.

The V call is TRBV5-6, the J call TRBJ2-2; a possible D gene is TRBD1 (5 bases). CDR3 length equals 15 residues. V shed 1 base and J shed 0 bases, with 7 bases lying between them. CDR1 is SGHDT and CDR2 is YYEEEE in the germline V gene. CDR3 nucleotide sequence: TGTGCCAGCAGCTTGTTGACAGCGAACACCGGGGAGCTGTTTTTT. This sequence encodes CASSLLTANTGELFF.

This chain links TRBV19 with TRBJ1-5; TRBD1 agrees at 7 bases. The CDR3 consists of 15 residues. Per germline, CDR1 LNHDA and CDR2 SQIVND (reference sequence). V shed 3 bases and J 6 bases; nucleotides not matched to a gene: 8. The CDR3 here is CASSIRRQGGQPQHF. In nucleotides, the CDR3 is TGTGCCAGTAGTATTCGGCGACAGGGCGGTCAGCCCCAGCATTTT.

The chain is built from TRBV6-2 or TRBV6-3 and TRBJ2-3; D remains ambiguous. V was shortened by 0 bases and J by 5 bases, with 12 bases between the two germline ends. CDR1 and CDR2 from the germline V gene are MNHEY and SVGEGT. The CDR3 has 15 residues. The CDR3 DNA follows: TGTGCCAGCAGTTACTCGCGGCGTACAAAAGATACGCAGTATTTT. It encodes CASSYSRRTKDTQYF.

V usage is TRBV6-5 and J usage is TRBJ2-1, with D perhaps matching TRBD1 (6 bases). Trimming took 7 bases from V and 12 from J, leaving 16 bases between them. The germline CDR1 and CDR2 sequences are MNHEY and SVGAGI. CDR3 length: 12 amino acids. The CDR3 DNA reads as TGTGCCAGCAACACAGGGTACCTACCGCAGTTCTTC. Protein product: CASNTGYLPQFF.

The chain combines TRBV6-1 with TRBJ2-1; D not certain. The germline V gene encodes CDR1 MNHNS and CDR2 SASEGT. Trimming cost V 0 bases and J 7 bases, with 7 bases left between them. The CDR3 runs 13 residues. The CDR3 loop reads CASSEAAPNEQFF. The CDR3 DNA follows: TGTGCCAGCAGTGAAGCGGCTCCAAATGAGCAGTTCTTC.

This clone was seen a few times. The CDR3: CASSLVGGEETQYF. CDR3 coding DNA: TGTGCCAGCAGCTTGGTAGGGGGCGAAGAGACCCAGTACTTC. The V gene is TRBV5-8, the J gene TRBJ2-5; 7 nucleotides match TRBD1. Germline lookup yields CDR1 SGHTS and CDR2 YDEGEE. The CDR3 spans 14 residues. V gave up 0 bases and J gave up 3 bases; unmatched junction bases: 2.

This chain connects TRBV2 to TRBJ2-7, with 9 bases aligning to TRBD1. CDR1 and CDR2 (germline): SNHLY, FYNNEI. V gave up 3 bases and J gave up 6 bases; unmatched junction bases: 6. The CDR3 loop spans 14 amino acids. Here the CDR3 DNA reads TGTGCCAGCAGTGATCGGACAGGGGCAGGCGAGCAGTACTTC. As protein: CASSDRTGAGEQYF.

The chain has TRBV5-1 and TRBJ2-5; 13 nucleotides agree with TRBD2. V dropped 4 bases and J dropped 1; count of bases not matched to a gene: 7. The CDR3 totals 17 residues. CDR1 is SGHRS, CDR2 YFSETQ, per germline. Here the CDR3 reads CASSPGTSGDFQETQYF. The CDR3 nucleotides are TGCGCCAGCAGCCCCGGGACTAGCGGGGACTTCCAAGAGACCCAGTACTTC. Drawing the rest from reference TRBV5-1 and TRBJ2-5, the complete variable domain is KAGVTQTPRYLIKTRGQQVTLSCSPISGHRSVSWYQQTPGQGLQFLFEYFSETQRNKGNFPGRFSGRQFSNSRSEMNVSTLELGDSALYLCASSPGTSGDFQETQYFGPGTRLLVL.

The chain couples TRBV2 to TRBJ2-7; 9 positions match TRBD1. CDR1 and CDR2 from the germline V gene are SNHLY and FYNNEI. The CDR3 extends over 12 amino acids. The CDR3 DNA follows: TGTACCGGGACAGGGAACTCCTACGAGCAGTACTTC. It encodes CTGTGNSYEQYF. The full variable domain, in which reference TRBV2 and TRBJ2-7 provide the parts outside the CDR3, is EPEVTQTPSHQVTQMGQEVILRCVPISNHLYFYWYRQILGQKVEFLVSFYNNEISEKSEIFDDQFSVERPDGSNFTLKIRSTKLEDSAMYFCTGTGNSYEQYFGPGTRLTVT.

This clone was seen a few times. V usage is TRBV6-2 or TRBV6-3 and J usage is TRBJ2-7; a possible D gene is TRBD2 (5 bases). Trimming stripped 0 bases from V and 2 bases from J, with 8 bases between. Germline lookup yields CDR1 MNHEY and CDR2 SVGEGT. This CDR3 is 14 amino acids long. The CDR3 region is CASSYSGVPYEQYF. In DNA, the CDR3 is TGTGCCAGCAGTTACTCGGGAGTCCCCTACGAGCAGTACTTC.

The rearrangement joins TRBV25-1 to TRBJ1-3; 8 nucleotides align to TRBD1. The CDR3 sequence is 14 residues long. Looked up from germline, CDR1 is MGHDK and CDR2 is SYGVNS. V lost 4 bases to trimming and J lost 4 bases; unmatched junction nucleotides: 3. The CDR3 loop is CASSGQGSGNTIYF. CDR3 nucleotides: TGTGCCAGCAGTGGACAGGGGTCAGGAAACACCATATATTTT. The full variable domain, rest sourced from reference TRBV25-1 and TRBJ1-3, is EADIYQTPRYLVIGTGKKITLECSQTMGHDKMYWYQQDPGMELHLIHYSYGVNSTEKGDLSSESTVSRIRTEHFPLTLESARPSHTSQYLCASSGQGSGNTIYFGEGSWLTVV.

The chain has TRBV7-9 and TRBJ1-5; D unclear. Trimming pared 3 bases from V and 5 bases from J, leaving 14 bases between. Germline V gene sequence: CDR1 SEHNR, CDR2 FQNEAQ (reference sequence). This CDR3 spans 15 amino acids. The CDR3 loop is CASSFGRDRDQPQHF. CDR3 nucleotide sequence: TGTGCCAGCAGCTTCGGGAGGGATAGGGATCAGCCCCAGCATTTT.

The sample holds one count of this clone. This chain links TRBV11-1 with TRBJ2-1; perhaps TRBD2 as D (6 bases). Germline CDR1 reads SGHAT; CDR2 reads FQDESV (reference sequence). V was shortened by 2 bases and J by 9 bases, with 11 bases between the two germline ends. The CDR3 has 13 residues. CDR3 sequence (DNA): TGTGCCAGCAGCTTATGGGCTAGCGCTGAGCAGTTCTTC. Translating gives CASSLWASAEQFF.

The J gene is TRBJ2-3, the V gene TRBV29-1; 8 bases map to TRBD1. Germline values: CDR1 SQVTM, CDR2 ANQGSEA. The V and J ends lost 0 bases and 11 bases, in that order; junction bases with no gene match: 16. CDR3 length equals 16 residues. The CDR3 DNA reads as TGCAGCGTTGAAGATGGGGCCGGGACAGGAGATATGAGGCAGTATTTT. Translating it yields CSVEDGAGTGDMRQYF.

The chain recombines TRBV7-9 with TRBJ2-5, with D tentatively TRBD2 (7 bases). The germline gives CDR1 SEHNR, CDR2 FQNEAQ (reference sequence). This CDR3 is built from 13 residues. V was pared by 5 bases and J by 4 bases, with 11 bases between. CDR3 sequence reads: CASSPRGGETQYF. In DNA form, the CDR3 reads TGTGCCAGCAGCCCGAGGGGGGGAGAGACCCAGTACTTC.

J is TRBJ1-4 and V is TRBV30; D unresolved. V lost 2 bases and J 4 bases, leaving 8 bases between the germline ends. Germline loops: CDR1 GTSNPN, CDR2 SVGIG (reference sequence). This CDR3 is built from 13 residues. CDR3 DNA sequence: TGTGCCTGGAGTACGGGGAGTAATGAAAAACTGTTTTTT. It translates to CAWSTGSNEKLFF. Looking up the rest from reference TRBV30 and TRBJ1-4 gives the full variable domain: SQTIHQWPATLVQPVGSPLSLECTVEGTSNPNLYWYRQAAGRGLQLLFYSVGIGQISSEVPQNLSASRPQDRQFILSSKKLLLSDSGFYLCAWSTGSNEKLFFGSGTQLSVL.

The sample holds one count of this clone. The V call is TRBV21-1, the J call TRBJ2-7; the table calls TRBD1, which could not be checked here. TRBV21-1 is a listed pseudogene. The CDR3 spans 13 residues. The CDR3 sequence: CASAPGHTYEQYF. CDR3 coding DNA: TGTGCCAGCGCCCCGGGACATACCTACGAGCAGTACTTC.

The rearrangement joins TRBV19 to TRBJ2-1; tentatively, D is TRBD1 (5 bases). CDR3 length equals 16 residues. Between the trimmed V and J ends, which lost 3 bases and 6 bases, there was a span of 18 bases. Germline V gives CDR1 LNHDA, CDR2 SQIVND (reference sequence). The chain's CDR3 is CASSIYATVGINEQFF. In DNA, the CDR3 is TGTGCCAGTAGTATTTATGCGACAGTGGGGATCAATGAGCAGTTCTTC.

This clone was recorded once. CDR3 bases: TGTGCCAGTAGTATAGGTGCTAGGCTTCTCTACGAGCAGTACTTC. It codes for CASSIGARLLYEQYF. The chain carries TRBV19 and TRBJ2-7; unclear D gene. The CDR3 runs to 15 residues. Trimming stripped 1 base from V and 3 bases from J, with 13 bases between. CDR1 is LNHDA and CDR2 is SQIVND in the germline V gene (reference sequence).